One and the same sample provided the 3 T cell receptor beta chains below, sequenced in a study of OX40 agonist ivuxolimab in advanced cancers. Profiling relied on immunoSEQ multiplex PCR, and the TCRdb table lists in-frame clones only, not all of them. The table lists tens of thousands of clones, roughly 90% of them singletons, with 12% in the top ten. Sequencing used CD4+ or CD8+ T cells sorted from blood, obtained in a trial of the OX40 agonist ivuxolimab. The receptors were gathered from an adult with an advanced solid tumor such as melanoma, head and neck, liver or kidney cancer.

This clone has a handful of counts. This sequence joins TRBV7-9 and TRBJ1-1, with D maybe TRBD1 (6 bases). In germline, CDR1 is SEHNR, CDR2 FQNEAQ (reference sequence). This CDR3 contains 14 residues. V lost 8 bases, J lost 3 bases, and 16 bases lay in between. CDR3 residues: CASYAGVWDTEAFF. In nucleotides, the CDR3 is TGTGCCAGCTATGCAGGGGTCTGGGACACTGAAGCTTTCTTT.

The J gene is TRBJ1-2, the V gene TRBV12-5; no clear D. The CDR3 extends over 15 amino acids. Germline CDR1 LGHNT, CDR2 FRNRAP. The V and J ends lost 4 bases and 4 bases respectively, with 16 bases between them. CDR3 residues: CASGYGEAVFYGYTF. The CDR3 DNA is TGTGCTAGTGGTTACGGGGAGGCGGTCTTCTATGGCTACACCTTC.

This sequence joins TRBV7-9 and TRBJ2-7; D perhaps matches TRBD2 (5 bases). Between the trimmed V and J ends, which lost 7 bases and 7 bases, there was a span of 11 bases. CDR3 size: 11 residues. Per the germline V gene, CDR1 is SEHNR and CDR2 is FQNEAQ (reference sequence). The CDR3 DNA is TGTGCCAGCACCGGGGAACGGGAGCAGTACTTC. Translating it yields CASTGEREQYF.